This T cell receptor beta chain was obtained from a study of cytotoxic CD8 clonotypes in ibrutinib-treated CLL. Only in-frame clones appear in the TCRdb table, and some are missing; sequencing was by immunoSEQ multiplex PCR. The table includes fewer than 200,000 clones, 84% detected once. This clone has more than one count but fewer than ten. The clonotype was recovered from a human donor with chronic lymphocytic leukemia. Specimen: PBMCs, collected after 24 months of ibrutinib treatment.

The CDR3 sequence: CAWSLGTNRNQPQHF. CDR3 bases: TGTGCCTGGAGTCTCGGGACAAACCGCAATCAGCCCCAGCATTTT. V gene TRBV30 combines with J gene TRBJ1-5; TRBD1 is a possible D gene (6 bases). Per the germline V gene, CDR1 is GTSNPN and CDR2 is SVGIG (reference sequence). The ends were cut back, 2 bases at V and 2 bases at J, with 13 bases in the middle. This CDR3 has 15 amino acids.